Below are 3 T cell receptor beta chains sequenced from a single sample in a study of spatial heterogeneity in lung cancer. TCRdb called the 5' RACE reads again in MiXCR, with one record for every CDR3 protein. This sample has around 110,000 distinct CDR3 sequences, with 10% to 15% found just once. Time point: blood at routine non-recurrence follow-up after resection. The input material, whole RNA from tumor, nontumor lung or frozen PBMC, was sequenced unsorted. Sequenced here: PBMCs, sampled at follow-up. Receptors originate from a male donor with early-stage non-small cell lung cancer.

This clonotype was recorded many times. V gene TRBV4-2 combines with J gene TRBJ1-4; TRBD1 aligns across 9 bases. The CDR3 spans 15 residues. V shed 0 bases and J 8 bases; nucleotides not matched to a gene: 4. Germline V lookup: CDR1 LGHNA, CDR2 YNFKEQ. The CDR3 DNA reads as TGTGCCAGCAGCCAAGAAGGGACAGGGAGAGAAAAACTGTTTTTT. Residues: CASSQEGTGREKLFF.

The gene calls are TRBV20-1 and TRBJ2-7; 9 nucleotides align to TRBD1. Germline CDR1 is DFQATT and CDR2 is SNEGSKA (reference sequence). This CDR3 is built from 13 residues. The V and J ends lost 3 bases and 6 bases, in that order; junction bases with no gene match: 6. The CDR3, as DNA: TGCAGTGCTAGCTGGGACAGGGATGGCGAGCAGTACTTC. Amino acids: CSASWDRDGEQYF.

This clonotype was found a few times. This chain joins TRBV5-6 and TRBJ1-1; TRBD1 might be the D (6 bases). The V end lost 4 bases, the J end lost 5 bases, and 12 bases lay between the germline ends. Germline CDR1 reads SGHDT; CDR2 reads YYEEEE. The CDR3 runs 13 residues. As DNA, the CDR3 is TGTGCCAGCAGCGCAGGGGCCGGGACTGAAGCTTTCTTT. Translation gives CASSAGAGTEAFF.